A selection of T cell receptor beta chains follows, all from one sample in a study of cytomegalovirus exposure and HLA in healthy donors. Assay: immunoSEQ multiplex PCR; the TCRdb copy retains only in-frame clones and omits some. The data contain about 130,000 clones, around 81% of them singletons. The sequenced sample was PBMCs. The receptors were sampled from a female donor in good health and CMV-seronegative. Each CDR3 is given with its conserved first and last residue. The order of the fields is D gene, V gene, J gene, clone size, CDR3 protein, CDR3 DNA. A D gene is named only where the DNA matches it firmly. Size is stated for part of the rows, as once, few or many counts, or as a class when the clone is expanded.

D: -
V: TRBV14
J: TRBJ2-3
size: -
CDR3: CASSLRESDTQYF
DNA: TGTGCCAGCAGCCTTCGGGAGTCAGATACGCAGTATTTT

D: -
V: TRBV28
J: TRBJ2-7
size: -
CDR3: CASRKGGNSYEQYF
DNA: TGTGCCAGCAGAAAGGGGGGGAACTCCTACGAGCAGTACTTC

D: -
V: TRBV7-3
J: TRBJ2-3
size: few
CDR3: CASSLDGGGDTQYF
DNA: TGTGCCAGCAGCTTAGACGGGGGTGGAGATACGCAGTATTTT

D: -
V: TRBV29-1
J: TRBJ1-1
size: -
CDR3: CSVRGHLGTEAFF
DNA: TGCAGCGTTCGAGGACACCTAGGGACTGAAGCTTTCTTT

D: -
V: TRBV13
J: TRBJ2-5
size: -
CDR3: CASSFLGGQETQYF
DNA: TGTGCCAGCAGCTTTCTGGGGGGACAAGAGACCCAGTACTTC

D: -
V: TRBV18
J: TRBJ2-3
size: once
CDR3: CASSPRSGFTDTQYF
DNA: TGTGCCAGCTCACCACGTTCCGGTTTCACAGATACGCAGTATTTT

D: -
V: TRBV6-1
J: TRBJ2-5
size: -
CDR3: CASQKTAQETQYF
DNA: TGTGCCAGCCAAAAGACAGCCCAAGAGACCCAGTACTTC

D: -
V: TRBV5-6
J: TRBJ2-7
size: -
CDR3: CASSLMSRRTDYEQYF
DNA: TGTGCCAGCAGCTTGATGAGCCGACGGACTGACTACGAGCAGTACTTC

D: TRBD2
V: TRBV9
J: TRBJ2-1
size: -
CDR3: CASSVGGGAYNEQFF
DNA: TGTGCCAGCAGCGTAGGCGGGGGGGCCTACAATGAGCAGTTCTTC

D: TRBD2
V: TRBV6-5
J: TRBJ2-7
size: -
CDR3: CASRGLAGSDYEQYF
DNA: TGTGCCAGCAGGGGACTAGCGGGGTCGGATTACGAGCAGTACTTC

D: TRBD1
V: TRBV5-6
J: TRBJ1-4
size: -
CDR3: CASSTGTGINEKLFF
DNA: TGTGCCAGCAGCACCGGGACAGGGATTAATGAAAAACTGTTTTTT

D: -
V: TRBV6-5
J: TRBJ1-2
size: -
CDR3: CASSPSGGYGYTF
DNA: TGTGCCAGCAGTCCCTCGGGAGGCTATGGCTACACCTTC

D: -
V: TRBV27
J: TRBJ2-1
size: -
CDR3: CASSLSTDSLGNEQFF
DNA: TGTGCCAGCAGTTTATCGACGGACAGCCTTGGGAATGAGCAGTTCTTC

D: TRBD2
V: TRBV30
J: TRBJ2-2
size: -
CDR3: CAWSGKRGGELFF
DNA: TGTGCCTGGAGTGGCAAGCGGGGGGGGGAGCTGTTTTTT

D: TRBD2
V: TRBV4-1
J: TRBJ2-5
size: -
CDR3: CASSQELSLGLAGETQYF
DNA: TGCGCCAGCAGCCAAGAGCTGTCTTTGGGGCTAGCGGGAGAGACCCAGTACTTC

D: -
V: TRBV15
J: TRBJ2-3
size: -
CDR3: CATSREQASTDTQYF
DNA: TGTGCCACCAGCAGAGAACAGGCTAGCACAGATACGCAGTATTTT

D: -
V: TRBV5-5
J: TRBJ2-1
size: once
CDR3: CASSPGIRLVTGDEQFF
DNA: TGTGCCAGCAGCCCGGGAATACGACTAGTCACGGGCGATGAGCAGTTCTTC

D: -
V: TRBV28
J: TRBJ2-3
size: -
CDR3: CASKVFGQGTDTQYF
DNA: TGTGCCAGCAAAGTGTTTGGGCAGGGGACAGATACGCAGTATTTT

D: TRBD1
V: TRBV28
J: TRBJ1-2
size: -
CDR3: CASSSPGTGRSRGYTF
DNA: TGTGCCAGCAGTTCCCCCGGGACAGGGAGAAGTAGAGGCTACACCTTC

D: -
V: TRBV7-9
J: TRBJ1-2
size: -
CDR3: CASSSGEDNAYGYTF
DNA: TGTGCCAGCAGCTCGGGGGAGGATAATGCCTATGGCTACACCTTC

D: -
V: TRBV19
J: TRBJ1-5
size: -
CDR3: CASKQGGQPQHF
DNA: TGTGCCAGTAAACAGGGCGGTCAGCCCCAGCATTTT

D: TRBD2
V: TRBV30
J: TRBJ2-5
size: -
CDR3: CAWDLGRTSDLQETQYF
DNA: TGTGCCTGGGATTTGGGCCGAACTAGCGACCTCCAAGAGACCCAGTACTTC